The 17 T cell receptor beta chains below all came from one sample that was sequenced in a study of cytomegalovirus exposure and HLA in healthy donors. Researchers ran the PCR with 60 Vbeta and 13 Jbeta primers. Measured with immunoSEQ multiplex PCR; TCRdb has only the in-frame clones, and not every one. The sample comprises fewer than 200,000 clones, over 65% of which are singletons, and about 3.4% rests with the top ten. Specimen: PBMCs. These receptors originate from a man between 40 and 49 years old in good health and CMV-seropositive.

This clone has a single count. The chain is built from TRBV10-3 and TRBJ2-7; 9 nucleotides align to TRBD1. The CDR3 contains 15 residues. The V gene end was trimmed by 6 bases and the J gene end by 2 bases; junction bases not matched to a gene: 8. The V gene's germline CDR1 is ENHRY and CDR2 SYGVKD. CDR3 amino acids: CAIRGRTGVTYEQYF. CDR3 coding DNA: TGTGCCATCAGGGGGCGGACAGGGGTGACCTACGAGCAGTACTTC.

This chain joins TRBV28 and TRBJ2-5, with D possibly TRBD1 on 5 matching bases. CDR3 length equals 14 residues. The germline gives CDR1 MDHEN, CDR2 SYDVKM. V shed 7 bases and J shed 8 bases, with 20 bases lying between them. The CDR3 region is CASKPGLGKRTQYF. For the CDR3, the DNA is TGTGCCAGCAAACCAGGGTTGGGCAAGAGAACCCAGTACTTC.

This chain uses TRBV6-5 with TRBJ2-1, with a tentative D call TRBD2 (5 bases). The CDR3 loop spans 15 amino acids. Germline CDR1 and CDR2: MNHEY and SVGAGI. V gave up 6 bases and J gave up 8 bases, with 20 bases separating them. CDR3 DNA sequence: TGTGCCAGCAGCCCTACGCCGGGGAGTGGGTATGAGCAGTTCTTC. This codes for CASSPTPGSGYEQFF.

In DNA form, the CDR3 reads TGTGCCAGCAGCGTAGCCTCTAGCGAGGTCTCCGGGGAGCTGTTTTTT. It translates to CASSVASSEVSGELFF. V and J are TRBV9 and TRBJ2-2; possible D gene TRBD2, 6 bases. Germline V gene data show CDR1 as SGDLS and CDR2 as YYNGEE. The V end was cut by 0 bases, the J end by 6 bases, with 15 bases between. The CDR3 consists of 16 residues.

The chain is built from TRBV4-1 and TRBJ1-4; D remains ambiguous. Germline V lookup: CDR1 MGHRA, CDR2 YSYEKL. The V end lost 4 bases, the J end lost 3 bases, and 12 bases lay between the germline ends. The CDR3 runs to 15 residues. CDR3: CASSLTQRANEKLFF. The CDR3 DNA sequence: TGCGCCAGCAGCCTAACTCAGCGGGCTAATGAAAAACTGTTTTTT.

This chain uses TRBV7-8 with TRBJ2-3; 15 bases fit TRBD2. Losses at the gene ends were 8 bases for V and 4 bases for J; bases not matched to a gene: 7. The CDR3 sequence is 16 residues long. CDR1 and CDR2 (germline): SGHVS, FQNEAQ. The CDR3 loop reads CASRPGTSGRSDTQYF. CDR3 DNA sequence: TGTGCCAGCCGACCAGGGACTAGCGGGAGGTCAGATACGCAGTATTTT.

In nucleotides, the CDR3 is TGTGCCAGCTCACCACCCAGGACAGGGGGCCCAAAGGACACTGAAGCTTTCTTT. Translating gives CASSPPRTGGPKDTEAFF. This chain links TRBV18 with TRBJ1-1, with 11 bases matching TRBD1. Unmatched junction bases numbered 9, after V lost 0 bases and J lost 3 bases. The CDR3 is 18 amino acids. Germline CDR1 KGHSH, CDR2 LQKENI.

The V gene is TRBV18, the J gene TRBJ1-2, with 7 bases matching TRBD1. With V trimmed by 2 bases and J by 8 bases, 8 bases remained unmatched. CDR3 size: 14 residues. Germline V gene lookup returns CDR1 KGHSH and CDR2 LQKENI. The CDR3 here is CASSPRDREGGYTF. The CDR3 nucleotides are TGTGCCAGCTCACCAAGGGACAGAGAAGGGGGCTACACCTTC.

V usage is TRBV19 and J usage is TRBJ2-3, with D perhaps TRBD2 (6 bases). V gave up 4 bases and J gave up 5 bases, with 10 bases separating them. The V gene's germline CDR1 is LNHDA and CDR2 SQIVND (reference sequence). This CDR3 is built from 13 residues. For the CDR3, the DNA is TGTGCCAGTAGTAGGGACTCGCGAGATACGCAGTATTTT. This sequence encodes CASSRDSRDTQYF.

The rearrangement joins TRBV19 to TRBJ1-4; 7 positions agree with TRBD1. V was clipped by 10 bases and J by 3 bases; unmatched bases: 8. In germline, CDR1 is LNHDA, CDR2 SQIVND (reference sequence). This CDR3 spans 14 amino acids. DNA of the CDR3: TGTGCCACCACCAACAGGGGACCTAATGAAAAACTGTTTTTT. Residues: CATTNRGPNEKLFF.

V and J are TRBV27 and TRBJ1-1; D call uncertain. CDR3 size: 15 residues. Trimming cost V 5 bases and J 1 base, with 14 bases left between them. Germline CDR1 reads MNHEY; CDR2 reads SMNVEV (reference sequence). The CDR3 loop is CASSRQALGNTEAFF. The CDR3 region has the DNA TGTGCCAGCAGTCGCCAGGCGTTAGGGAACACTGAAGCTTTCTTT.

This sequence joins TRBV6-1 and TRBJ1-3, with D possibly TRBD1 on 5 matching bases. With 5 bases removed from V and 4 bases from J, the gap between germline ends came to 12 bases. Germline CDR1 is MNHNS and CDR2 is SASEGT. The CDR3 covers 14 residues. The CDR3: CASSPQGTGNTIYF. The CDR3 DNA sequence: TGTGCCAGCAGTCCGCAGGGTACGGGAAACACCATATATTTT.

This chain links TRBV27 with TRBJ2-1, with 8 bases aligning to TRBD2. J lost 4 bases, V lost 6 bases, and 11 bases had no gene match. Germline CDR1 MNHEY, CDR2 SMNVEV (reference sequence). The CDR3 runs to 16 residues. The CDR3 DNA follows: TGTGCCAGCAGCTCGAGCGGGAGCGACCGATACAATGAGCAGTTCTTC. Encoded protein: CASSSSGSDRYNEQFF.

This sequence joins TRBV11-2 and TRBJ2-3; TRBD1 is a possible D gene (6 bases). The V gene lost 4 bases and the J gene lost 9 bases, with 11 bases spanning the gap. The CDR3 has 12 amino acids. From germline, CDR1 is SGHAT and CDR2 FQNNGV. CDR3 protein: CASSSTGKTQYF. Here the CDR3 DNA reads TGTGCCAGCAGCTCTACAGGGAAGACGCAGTATTTT.

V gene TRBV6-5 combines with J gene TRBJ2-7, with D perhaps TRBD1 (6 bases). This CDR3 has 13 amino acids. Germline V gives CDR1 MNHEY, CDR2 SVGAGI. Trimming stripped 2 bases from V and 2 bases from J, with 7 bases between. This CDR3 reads CASSYDRTYEQYF. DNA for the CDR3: TGTGCCAGCAGTTACGACAGGACCTACGAGCAGTACTTC.

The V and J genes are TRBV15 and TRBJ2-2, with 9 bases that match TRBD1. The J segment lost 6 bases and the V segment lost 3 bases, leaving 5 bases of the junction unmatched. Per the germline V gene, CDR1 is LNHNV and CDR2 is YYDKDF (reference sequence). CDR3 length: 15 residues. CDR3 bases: TGTGCCACCAGCAGGCTGGGACAGGGATCCGGGGAGCTGTTTTTT. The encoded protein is CATSRLGQGSGELFF.

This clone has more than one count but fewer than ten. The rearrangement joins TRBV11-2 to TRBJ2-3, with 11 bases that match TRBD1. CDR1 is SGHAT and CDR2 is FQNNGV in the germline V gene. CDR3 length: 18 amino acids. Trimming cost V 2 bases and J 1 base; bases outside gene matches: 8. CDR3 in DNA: TGTGCCAGCAGCTTAAGGACAGGGGGCTCGGGCGGCACAGATACGCAGTATTTT. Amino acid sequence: CASSLRTGGSGGTDTQYF.